The clone carrying this T cell receptor (beta chain) was counted a few times. The antigen remains unidentified. Method: immunoSEQ multiplex PCR; TCRdb's copy keeps in-frame clones and lacks some. The sample shows about 3,400 clones, about four fifths of them seen only once. This entry comes from a study of T cells after posttransplantation cyclophosphamide. Trimming left V 2 bases short and J 3 bases short, with 6 bases between. The CDR3 spans 13 residues. The V gene's germline CDR1 is LNHDA and CDR2 SQIVND (reference sequence). Findings and limits, study-wide: Donor CD8+ memory clones often dominated recipient blood repertoires at later times. After PTCy, TRB diversity resembled that of CNI/methotrexate controls. Blood and skin or GI T cell repertoires showed limited TRB overlap.

The V and J genes are TRBV19 and TRBJ2-3; D not resolved. The receptor's source is a woman aged 55 to 70 in good health, CMV-negative, and a related stem cell transplant donor. The sequencing sample was made of CD8+ T cells sorted from bone marrow. CDR3 DNA: TGTGCCAGTAGTATATTCCCGACAGATACGCAGTATTTT. This codes for CASSIFPTDTQYF.